This TCR beta chain appears in the sequencing data of a study of T cells in Graves' hyperthyroidism and ophthalmopathy. The CDR3 contains 15 residues. Trimming pared 3 bases from V and 3 bases from J, leaving 12 bases between. Amplified TCR beta CDR3 regions came from RNA transcripts. TCR CDR3 underwent first-round RT-PCR with the HTBI primer set. TCRdb recomputed calls from the multiplex PCR reads with MiXCR, one row per CDR3 protein. Of roughly 100,000 distinct CDR3 sequences listed, roughly 44% are singletons. The study excluded patients with uncontrolled infection, other autoimmune disease, pregnancy or lactation. Diagnoses used clinical symptoms, serum thyroxine and TRAb, thyroid ultrasound and orbital computed tomography. The study's findings and limits: Most thyroid clonotypes with frequency above 0.001 were detected in blood.

This clonotype came up many times. Antigen: not known. The sequence was obtained from a man aged 40-50 years with Graves' hyperthyroidism. The sequenced sample consisted of blood. The chain employs TRBV12-3 or TRBV12-4 and TRBJ1-5; tentatively, D is TRBD1 (6 bases). This CDR3 reads CASSLKGGTNQPQHF. The CDR3 coding sequence is TGTGCCAGCAGTTTGAAGGGGGGGACCAATCAGCCCCAGCATTTT.